This T cell receptor beta chain was captured in a study of monozygotic twins with cystic fibrosis. Study at large: Library input was 3 to 3.5 micrograms of fragmented DNA, with approximately 15 PCR cycles.

Study observations and caveats: Median Simpson clonality of approximately 0.009 suggested naive T cells predominated. Nucleotide-identical clonotype sharing was significantly higher within monozygotic CF twin pairs than between unrelated CF individuals.

A word on this clone: As yet, its antigen is unknown.

TCRdb keeps only in-frame clones here, not all; method: immunoSEQ multiplex PCR. The top ten clones hold 8% to 9.5% of a sample with approximately 13,000 clones, just under 95% of them seen once. This CDR3 contains 14 residues. In germline, CDR1 is SGHRS, CDR2 YFSETQ. V shed 2 bases and J shed 2 bases, with 7 bases lying between them. This chain links TRBV5-1 with TRBJ2-2; no clear D. The TCR comes from a girl aged 2 to 10 with cystic fibrosis. Sequencing was carried out using blood. The CDR3 region is CASSFGSNTGELFF. The CDR3 DNA reads as TGCGCCAGCAGCTTTGGGTCAAACACCGGGGAGCTGTTTTTT.